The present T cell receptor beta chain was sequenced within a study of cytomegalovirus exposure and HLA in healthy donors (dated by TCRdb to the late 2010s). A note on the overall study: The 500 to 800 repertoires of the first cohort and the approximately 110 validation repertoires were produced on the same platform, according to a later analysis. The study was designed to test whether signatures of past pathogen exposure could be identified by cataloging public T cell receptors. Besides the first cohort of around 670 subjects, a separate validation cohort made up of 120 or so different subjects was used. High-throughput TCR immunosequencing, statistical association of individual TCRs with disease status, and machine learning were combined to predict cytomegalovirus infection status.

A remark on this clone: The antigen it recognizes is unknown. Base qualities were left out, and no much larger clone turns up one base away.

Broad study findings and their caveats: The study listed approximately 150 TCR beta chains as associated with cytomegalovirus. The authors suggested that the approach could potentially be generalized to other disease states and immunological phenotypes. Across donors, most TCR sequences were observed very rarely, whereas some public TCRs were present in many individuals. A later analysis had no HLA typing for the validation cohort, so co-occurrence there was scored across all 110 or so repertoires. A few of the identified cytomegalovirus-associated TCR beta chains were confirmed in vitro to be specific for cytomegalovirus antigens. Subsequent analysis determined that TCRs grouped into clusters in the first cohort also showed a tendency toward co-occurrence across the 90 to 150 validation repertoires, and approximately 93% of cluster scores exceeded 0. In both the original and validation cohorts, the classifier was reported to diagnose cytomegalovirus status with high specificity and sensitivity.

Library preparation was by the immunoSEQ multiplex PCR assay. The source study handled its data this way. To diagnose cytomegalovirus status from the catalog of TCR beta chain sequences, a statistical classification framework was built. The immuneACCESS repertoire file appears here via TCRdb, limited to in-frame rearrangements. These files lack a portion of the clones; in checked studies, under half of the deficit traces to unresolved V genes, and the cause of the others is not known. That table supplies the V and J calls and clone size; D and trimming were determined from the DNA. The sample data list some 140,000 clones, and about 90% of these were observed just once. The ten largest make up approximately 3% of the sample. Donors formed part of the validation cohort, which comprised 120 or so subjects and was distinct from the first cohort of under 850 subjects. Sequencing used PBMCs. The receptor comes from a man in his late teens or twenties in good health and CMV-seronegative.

The nucleotide sequence reads TGTGCCAGCAGCTTCCCAGGGGGAAGCACAGATACGCAGTATTTT. It translates to CASSFPGGSTDTQYF. The rearrangement combines TRBV13 with TRBJ2-3; 7 central bases correspond to TRBD1. CDR1 PRHDT and CDR2 FYEKMQ were looked up in the germline V gene (reference sequence). The CDR3 starts with the cysteine, ends with the phenylalanine, and has 15 residues. Kept here is only the CDR3 DNA, which spans 45 bases and is read in frame from base 1. V ends up 3 bases short and J 0 bases short, with an unmatched junction base count of 3.